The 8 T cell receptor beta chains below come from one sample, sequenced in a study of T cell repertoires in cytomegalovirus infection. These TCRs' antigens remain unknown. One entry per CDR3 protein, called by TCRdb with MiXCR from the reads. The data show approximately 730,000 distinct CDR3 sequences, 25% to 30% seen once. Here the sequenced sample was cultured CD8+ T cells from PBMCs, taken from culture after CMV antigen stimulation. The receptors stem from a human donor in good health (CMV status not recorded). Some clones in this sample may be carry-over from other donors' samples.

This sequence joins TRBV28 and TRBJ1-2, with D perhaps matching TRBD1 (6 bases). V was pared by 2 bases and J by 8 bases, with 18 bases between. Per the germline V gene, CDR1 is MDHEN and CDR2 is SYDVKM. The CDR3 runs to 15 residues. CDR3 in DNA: TGTGCCAGCAGTTTACCCAGGGGCCCAACACAAGGCTACACCTTC. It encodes CASSLPRGPTQGYTF.

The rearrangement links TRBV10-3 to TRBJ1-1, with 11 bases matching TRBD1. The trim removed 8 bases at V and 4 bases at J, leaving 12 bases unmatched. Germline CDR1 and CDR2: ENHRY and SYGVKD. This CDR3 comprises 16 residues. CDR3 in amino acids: CAISPEGQGVSTEAFF. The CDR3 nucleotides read TGTGCCATCTCGCCCGAGGGACAGGGGGTATCCACTGAAGCTTTCTTT.

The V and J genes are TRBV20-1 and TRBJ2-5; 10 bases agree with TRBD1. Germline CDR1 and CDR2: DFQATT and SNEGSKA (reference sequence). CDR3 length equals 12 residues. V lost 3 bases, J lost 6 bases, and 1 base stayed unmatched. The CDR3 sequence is CSARDRGKTQYF. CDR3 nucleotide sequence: TGCAGTGCTAGGGACAGGGGGAAGACCCAGTACTTC.

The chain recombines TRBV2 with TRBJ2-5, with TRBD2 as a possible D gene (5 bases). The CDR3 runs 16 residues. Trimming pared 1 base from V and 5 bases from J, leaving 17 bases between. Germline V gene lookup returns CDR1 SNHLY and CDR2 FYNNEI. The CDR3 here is CASSEGNLTPGETQYF. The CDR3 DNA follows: TGTGCCAGCAGTGAAGGGAATCTAACGCCGGGGGAGACCCAGTACTTC.

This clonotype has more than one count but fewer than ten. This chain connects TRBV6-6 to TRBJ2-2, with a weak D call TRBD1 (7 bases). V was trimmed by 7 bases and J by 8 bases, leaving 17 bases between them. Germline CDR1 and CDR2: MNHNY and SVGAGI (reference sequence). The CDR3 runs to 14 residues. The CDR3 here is CASTDREVSGELFF. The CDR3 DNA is TGTGCCAGCACCGACAGGGAGGTGTCTGGGGAGCTGTTTTTT.

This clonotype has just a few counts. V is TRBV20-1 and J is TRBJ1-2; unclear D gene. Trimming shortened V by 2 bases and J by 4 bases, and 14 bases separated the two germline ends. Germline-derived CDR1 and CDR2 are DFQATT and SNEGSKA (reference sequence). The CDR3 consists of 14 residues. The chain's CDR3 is CSARRWFPIYGYTF. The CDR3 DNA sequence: TGCAGTGCTAGAAGGTGGTTCCCGATCTATGGCTACACCTTC.

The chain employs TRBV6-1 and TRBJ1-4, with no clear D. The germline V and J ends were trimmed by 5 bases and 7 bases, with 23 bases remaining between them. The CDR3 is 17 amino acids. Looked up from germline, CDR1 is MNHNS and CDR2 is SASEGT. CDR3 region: CASSPPVMEGESEKLFF. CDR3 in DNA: TGTGCCAGCAGTCCCCCCGTAATGGAGGGCGAAAGTGAAAAACTGTTTTTT.

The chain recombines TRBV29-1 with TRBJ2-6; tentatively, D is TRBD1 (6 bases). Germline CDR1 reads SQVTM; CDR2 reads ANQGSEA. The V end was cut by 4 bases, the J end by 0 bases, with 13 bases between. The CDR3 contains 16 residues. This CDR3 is CSVGDRLNSGANVLTF. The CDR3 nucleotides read TGCAGCGTTGGTGACAGGCTTAACTCTGGGGCCAACGTCCTGACTTTC.